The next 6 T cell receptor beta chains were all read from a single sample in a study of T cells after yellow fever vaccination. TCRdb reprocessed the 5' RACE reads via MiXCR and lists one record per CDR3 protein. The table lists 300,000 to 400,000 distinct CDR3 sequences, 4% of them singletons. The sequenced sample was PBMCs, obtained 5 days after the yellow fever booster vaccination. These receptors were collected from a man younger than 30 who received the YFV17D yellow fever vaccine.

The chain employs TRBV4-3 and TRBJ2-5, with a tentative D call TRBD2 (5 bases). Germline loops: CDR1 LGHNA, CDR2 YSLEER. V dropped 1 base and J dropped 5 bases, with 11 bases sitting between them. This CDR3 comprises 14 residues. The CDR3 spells CASSQGLAWETQYF. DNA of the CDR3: TGCGCCAGCAGCCAAGGCCTAGCATGGGAGACCCAGTACTTC.

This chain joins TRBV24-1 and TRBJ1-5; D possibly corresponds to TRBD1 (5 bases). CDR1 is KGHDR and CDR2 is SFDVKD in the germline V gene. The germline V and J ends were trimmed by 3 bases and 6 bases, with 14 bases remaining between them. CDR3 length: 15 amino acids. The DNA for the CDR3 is TGTGCCACCAGTGATCCGCGGCAGGGTGGTCAGCCCCAGCATTTT. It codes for CATSDPRQGGQPQHF.

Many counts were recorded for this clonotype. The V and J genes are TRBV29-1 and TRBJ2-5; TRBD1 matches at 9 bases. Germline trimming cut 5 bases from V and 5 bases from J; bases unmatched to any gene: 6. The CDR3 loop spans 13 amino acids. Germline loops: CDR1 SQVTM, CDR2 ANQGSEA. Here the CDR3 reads CSVQQGAGETQYF. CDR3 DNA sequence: TGCAGCGTTCAACAGGGGGCGGGGGAGACCCAGTACTTC. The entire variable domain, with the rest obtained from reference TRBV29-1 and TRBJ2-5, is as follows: SAVISQKPSRDICQRGTSLTIQCQVDSQVTMMFWYRQQPGQSLTLIATANQGSEATYESGFVIDKFPISRPNLTFSTLTVSNMSPEDSSIYLCSVQQGAGETQYFGPGTRLLVL.

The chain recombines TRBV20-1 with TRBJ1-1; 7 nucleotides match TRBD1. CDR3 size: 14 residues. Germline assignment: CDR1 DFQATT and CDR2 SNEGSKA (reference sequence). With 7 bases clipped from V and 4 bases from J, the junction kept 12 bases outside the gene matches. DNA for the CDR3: TGCAGTGTCCGCCTACAGGGGCGAAGCACTGAAGCTTTCTTT. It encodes CSVRLQGRSTEAFF.

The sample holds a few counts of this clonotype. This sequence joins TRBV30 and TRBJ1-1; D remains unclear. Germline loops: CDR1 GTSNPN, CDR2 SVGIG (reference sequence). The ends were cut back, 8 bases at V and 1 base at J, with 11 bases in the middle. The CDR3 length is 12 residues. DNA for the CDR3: TGTGCCGGAGGACGGGAGAACACTGAAGCTTTCTTT. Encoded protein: CAGGRENTEAFF.

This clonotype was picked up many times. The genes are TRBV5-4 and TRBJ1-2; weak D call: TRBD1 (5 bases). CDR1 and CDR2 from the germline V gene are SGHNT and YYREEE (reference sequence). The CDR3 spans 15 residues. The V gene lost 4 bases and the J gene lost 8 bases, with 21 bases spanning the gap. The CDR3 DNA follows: TGTGCCAGCAGCAAAAACCGGGGCCACGAGGACGGCTACACCTTC. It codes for CASSKNRGHEDGYTF. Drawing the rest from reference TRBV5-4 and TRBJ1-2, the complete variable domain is ETGVTQSPTHLIKTRGQQVTLRCSSQSGHNTVSWYQQALGQGPQFIFQYYREEENGRGNFPPRFSGLQFPNYSSELNVNALELDDSALYLCASSKNRGHEDGYTFGSGTRLTVV.